The 21 T cell receptor beta chains reported below all come from one sample, sequenced in a study of CD8 T cells in ankylosing spondylitis. Points from the study as a whole: Characteristic of ankylosing spondylitis blood, it appeared, was a TCR beta motif comprising roughly eight highly homologous variants.

These TCRs' antigens remain unknown. TCRdb reanalysed the 5' RACE reads using MiXCR and keeps one entry per CDR3 protein. The sample consists of about 750,000 distinct CDR3 sequences, around 19% of them appearing once. The sample taken for sequencing was blood, either unsorted or a sorted T cell fraction (not recorded which). Source of these receptors: a male donor with ankylosing spondylitis.

The chain combines TRBV5-1 with TRBJ2-7; D is perhaps TRBD1 (6 bases). CDR1 is SGHRS, CDR2 YFSETQ, per germline. Trimming took off 4 bases at V and 1 base at J, with 18 bases between the two ends. The CDR3 sequence is 16 residues long. CDR3 loop: CASSAATQTGSYEQYF. The CDR3 DNA reads as TGCGCCAGCAGCGCCGCTACTCAGACAGGTTCCTACGAGCAGTACTTC.

The chain employs TRBV9 and TRBJ2-6; tentatively, D is TRBD1 or TRBD2 (5 bases each). V was clipped by 0 bases and J by 0 bases, with 13 bases between them. The CDR3 covers 18 residues. Germline V gene data show CDR1 as SGDLS and CDR2 as YYNGEE. The CDR3 nucleotides read TGTGCCAGCAGCGTAGAGCCGGGACGAAGCTCTGGGGCCAACGTCCTGACTTTC. Amino acids: CASSVEPGRSSGANVLTF. The variable domain in full, completed from reference TRBV9 and TRBJ2-6, reads DSGVTQTPKHLITATGQRVTLRCSPRSGDLSVYWYQQSLDQGLQFLIQYYNGEERAKGNILERFSAQQFPDLHSELNLSSLELGDSALYFCASSVEPGRSSGANVLTFGAGSRLTVL.

This clonotype was detected many times. The J gene is TRBJ2-2, the V gene TRBV20-1, with 8 bases that match TRBD2. CDR3 length: 17 amino acids. The V and J ends lost 5 bases and 2 bases, in that order; junction bases with no gene match: 13. Per germline, CDR1 DFQATT and CDR2 SNEGSKA (reference sequence). DNA for the CDR3: TGCAGTGCTTCCGGACTAGCCCCGGGACGTAACACCGGGGAGCTGTTTTTT. This sequence encodes CSASGLAPGRNTGELFF.

This clonotype was seen a few times. J is TRBJ1-1 and V is TRBV30, with unresolved D. V lost 2 bases and J 2 bases, leaving 9 bases between the germline ends. CDR1 is GTSNPN and CDR2 is SVGIG in the germline V gene (reference sequence). CDR3 length: 13 residues. In DNA form, the CDR3 reads TGTGCCTGGAGTCGGTGGACCAACACTGAAGCTTTCTTT. Its protein is CAWSRWTNTEAFF.

This chain connects TRBV3-1 to TRBJ1-1; D is perhaps TRBD1 (6 bases). This CDR3 has 16 residues. V lost 4 bases and J lost 1, with 16 bases in between. The germline V gene has CDR1 LGHDT and CDR2 YNNKEL (reference sequence). CDR3 region: CASSPHRTDANTEAFF. CDR3 coding DNA: TGTGCCAGCAGCCCCCACCGGACAGATGCGAACACTGAAGCTTTCTTT. Variable domain in full (rest from reference TRBV3-1 and TRBJ1-1): DTAVSQTPKYLVTQMGNDKSIKCEQNLGHDTMYWYKQDSKKFLKIMFSYNNKELIINETVPNRFSPKSPDKAHLNLHINSLELGDSAVYFCASSPHRTDANTEAFFGQGTRLTVV.

In this sample, this clonotype turned up many times. The V call is TRBV20-1, the J call TRBJ1-1; 9 positions match TRBD1. CDR1 and CDR2 from the germline V gene are DFQATT and SNEGSKA (reference sequence). Trimming removed 5 bases from V and 8 bases from J; junction bases left unmatched: 6. The CDR3 totals 12 residues. CDR3: CSAFTGGGEAFF. The CDR3 nucleotides are TGCAGTGCTTTCACAGGGGGCGGAGAAGCTTTCTTT.

The chain joins TRBV5-1 to TRBJ2-3; 9 positions match TRBD2. V dropped 0 bases and J dropped 2; count of bases not matched to a gene: 4. Germline loops: CDR1 SGHRS, CDR2 YFSETQ. The CDR3 spans 16 residues. DNA for the CDR3: TGCGCCAGCAGCTTGGAAGCTAGCGGGGACACAGATACGCAGTATTTT. Translated: CASSLEASGDTDTQYF.

This clonotype was seen more than once but under ten times. The CDR3 DNA reads as TGTGCCAGCAGTTTTGAACTAGCGGGAGTCGATGAGCAGTTCTTC. This translates into CASSFELAGVDEQFF. The rearrangement uses TRBV27 and TRBJ2-1; TRBD2 matches 11 bases. The CDR3 has 15 amino acids. From germline, CDR1 is MNHEY and CDR2 SMNVEV (reference sequence). Trimming removed 3 bases from V and 8 bases from J; junction bases left unmatched: 6.

CDR3 in DNA: TGTGCCAGCAGGCCGTTAGCGGGAGTCACCGGGGAGCTGTTTTTT. Amino acid sequence: CASRPLAGVTGELFF. The chain uses TRBV6-1 and TRBJ2-2, with TRBD2 identical over 9 bases. Germline CDR1 MNHNS, CDR2 SASEGT. This CDR3 is 15 amino acids long. V was pared by 6 bases and J by 4 bases, with 6 bases of the junction left unmatched.

This clonotype has at least ten counts. V and J are TRBV24-1 and TRBJ2-3; 12 nucleotides align to TRBD1. V trimming: 4 bases; J trimming: 3 bases; junction bases outside the gene matches: 4. Germline CDR1 KGHDR, CDR2 SFDVKD. The CDR3 runs to 16 residues. Here the CDR3 DNA reads TGTGCCACCAGTGAACCGGGACAGGGGGCAACAGATACGCAGTATTTT. Amino acid sequence: CATSEPGQGATDTQYF.

The chain has TRBV20-1 and TRBJ2-7; the match to TRBD2 covers 7 bases. This CDR3 is built from 17 residues. V trimming: 1 base; J trimming: 2 bases; junction bases outside the gene matches: 14. Germline V gives CDR1 DFQATT, CDR2 SNEGSKA (reference sequence). The CDR3 DNA reads as TGCAGTGCTAGAGGAGGTCGCCTCGGGGGGTCGACCTACGAGCAGTACTTC. Amino acid sequence: CSARGGRLGGSTYEQYF.

The chain employs TRBV11-2 and TRBJ2-1; the match to TRBD1 covers 8 bases. Germline CDR1 reads SGHAT; CDR2 reads FQNNGV. The CDR3 is 14 residues long. Unmatched junction bases numbered 8, after V lost 5 bases and J lost 8 bases. CDR3 coding DNA: TGTGCCAGCAGCGGACAGGGATCGTTCGATGAGCAGTTCTTC. Translation: CASSGQGSFDEQFF.

The chain's CDR3 is CASSFGDRLNYGYTF. CDR3 DNA sequence: TGTGCCAGCAGCTTTGGGGATCGCCTGAACTATGGCTACACCTTC. V gene TRBV7-9 combines with J gene TRBJ1-2, with D unresolved. Trimming cost V 3 bases and J 2 bases, with 13 bases left between them. The CDR3 is 15 amino acids. Germline CDR1 SEHNR, CDR2 FQNEAQ (reference sequence).

The chain is built from TRBV6-1 and TRBJ1-2; D possibly corresponds to TRBD1 (6 bases). The ends were cut back, 8 bases at V and 5 bases at J, with 15 bases in the middle. CDR1 and CDR2 from the germline V gene are MNHNS and SASEGT. The CDR3 totals 13 residues. For the CDR3, the DNA is TGTGCCAGCGCTCCAGGGGTCCTTTATGGCTACACCTTC. Amino acids: CASAPGVLYGYTF.

This clonotype has just a few counts. This chain connects TRBV20-1 to TRBJ2-7; 13 bases map to TRBD2. Per germline, CDR1 DFQATT and CDR2 SNEGSKA (reference sequence). After removal of 8 bases from V and 2 bases from J, the junction contained 6 bases not matched to a gene. This CDR3 comprises 14 residues. The CDR3 reads CSTIGLAGAYEQYF. The CDR3, as DNA: TGCAGTACAATCGGACTAGCGGGAGCCTACGAGCAGTACTTC.

This clonotype was counted many times. The chain couples TRBV28 to TRBJ2-6; 7 bases fit TRBD1. The length of the CDR3 is 15 residues. Germline V gene lookup returns CDR1 MDHEN and CDR2 SYDVKM. V was clipped by 6 bases and J by 0 bases; unmatched bases: 2. CDR3 in amino acids: CASSRQGSGANVLTF. The CDR3 DNA is TGTGCCAGCAGCAGACAGGGCTCTGGGGCCAACGTCCTGACTTTC.

This clonotype was observed a few times. The chain couples TRBV4-3 to TRBJ2-7, with D possibly matching TRBD1 (5 bases). The germline V gene has CDR1 LGHNA and CDR2 YSLEER. V was pared by 0 bases and J by 3 bases, with 12 bases between. This CDR3 is 15 amino acids long. The CDR3 region has the DNA TGCGCCAGCAGCCAAGACAGGGATCTCCTCTACGAGCAGTACTTC. Protein sequence: CASSQDRDLLYEQYF.

The rearrangement joins TRBV7-2 to TRBJ2-1, with D possibly TRBD1 on 5 matching bases. CDR1 is SGHTA and CDR2 is FQGNSA in the germline V gene. The CDR3 covers 16 residues. Deletions cut 4 bases from V and 0 bases from J, with 13 bases between. CDR3 region: CASSSQVPSSYNEQFF. The CDR3 DNA follows: TGTGCCAGCAGCTCACAGGTACCCAGCTCCTACAATGAGCAGTTCTTC.

This clonotype was seen more than once but under ten times. The CDR3 DNA sequence: TGCAGTGCTAGACAGGACAGGGATCAGCCCCAGCATTTT. It codes for CSARQDRDQPQHF. The chain couples TRBV20-1 to TRBJ1-5; 8 bases map to TRBD1. After removal of 2 bases from V and 5 bases from J, the junction contained 2 bases not matched to a gene. CDR1 DFQATT and CDR2 SNEGSKA come from the germline V gene (reference sequence). The CDR3 runs to 13 residues.

At least ten counts were recorded for this clonotype. V gene TRBV12-3 or TRBV12-4 combines with J gene TRBJ2-7, with 9 bases matching TRBD2. This CDR3 has 15 residues. With V trimmed by 5 bases and J by 0 bases, 5 bases remained unmatched. DNA of the CDR3: TGTGCCAGCAGTCTCCTAGCGGGGTACTCCTACGAGCAGTACTTC. It yields the protein CASSLLAGYSYEQYF.

Only a few counts were recorded for this clonotype. The V and J genes are TRBV7-3 and TRBJ1-2; D perhaps matches TRBD1 (6 bases). The ends were cut back, 8 bases at V and 3 bases at J, with 13 bases in the middle. Germline CDR1 is SGHTA and CDR2 is FQGTGA. The CDR3 totals 13 residues. CDR3 coding DNA: TGTGCCAGCGCCCCCGGGGGGCACTATGGCTACACCTTC. Protein sequence: CASAPGGHYGYTF.